The 10 T cell receptor beta chains listed next were all sequenced from one sample in a study of blood T cell repertoires in COVID-19. Clones were sequenced by immunoSEQ multiplex PCR, and TCRdb holds only the in-frame ones, with some missing. There are about 74,000 clones in the sample; roughly 86% occur only once, and approximately 35% lies in the top ten. Sequenced sample: peripheral blood. The receptors come from an older man with acute or convalescent COVID-19.

The chain is built from TRBV19 and TRBJ2-7, with a weak D call TRBD1 (6 bases). This CDR3 spans 14 amino acids. V lost 3 bases and J 1 base, leaving 10 bases between the germline ends. Germline-derived CDR1 and CDR2 are LNHDA and SQIVND (reference sequence). CDR3 sequence (DNA): TGTGCCAGTAGTATCGGGACACGATCCTACGAGCAGTACTTC. It encodes CASSIGTRSYEQYF.

V usage is TRBV7-2 and J usage is TRBJ2-5; no firm D call. Germline V lookup: CDR1 SGHTA, CDR2 FQGNSA. This CDR3 region has 13 residues. The V end lost 5 bases, the J end lost 1 base, and 8 bases lay between the germline ends. CDR3 nucleotides: TGTGCCAGCAGCCCAGACACCCAAGAGACCCAGTACTTC. This encodes CASSPDTQETQYF.

The chain uses TRBV4-1 and TRBJ1-2; perhaps TRBD1 as D (5 bases). This CDR3 has 15 residues. CDR1 MGHRA and CDR2 YSYEKL come from the germline V gene. Trimming removed 0 bases from V and 3 bases from J, with 11 bases in between. This chain's CDR3 is CASSQDGGVDYGYTF. Here the CDR3 DNA reads TGCGCCAGCAGCCAAGATGGGGGGGTTGACTATGGCTACACCTTC.

This chain links TRBV12-5 with TRBJ1-1; no firm D call. The CDR3 is 14 residues long. Germline V gene sequence: CDR1 LGHNT, CDR2 FRNRAP. The V end was cut by 0 bases, the J end by 4 bases, with 9 bases between. CDR3 loop: CASGLVDYGTEAFF. CDR3 sequence (DNA): TGTGCTAGTGGTTTGGTAGACTACGGCACTGAAGCTTTCTTT.

This clone occurred a few times. The chain joins TRBV7-2 to TRBJ1-2; TRBD1 matches 8 bases. This CDR3 region has 13 residues. Germline V gene lookup returns CDR1 SGHTA and CDR2 FQGNSA. The V and J ends lost 5 bases and 9 bases, in that order; junction bases with no gene match: 8. The CDR3 loop is CASSLDRGISYTF. CDR3 sequence (DNA): TGTGCCAGCAGCCTCGACAGGGGAATCAGCTACACCTTC.

The chain joins TRBV7-9 to TRBJ1-6, with 7 bases lining up with TRBD1. Germline assignment: CDR1 SEHNR and CDR2 FQNEAQ (reference sequence). The CDR3 has 15 amino acids. V shed 5 bases and J 6 bases; nucleotides not matched to a gene: 7. The CDR3 nucleotides are TGTGCCAGCAGCGCGTCCGGGACAGTTAATTCACCCCTCCACTTT. Protein product: CASSASGTVNSPLHF.

The rearrangement joins TRBV5-4 to TRBJ2-6; 15 bases line up with TRBD2. The length of the CDR3 is 19 residues. The trim removed 4 bases at V and 0 bases at J, leaving 5 bases unmatched. Germline lookup yields CDR1 SGHNT and CDR2 YYREEE (reference sequence). In DNA form, the CDR3 reads TGTGCCAGCAGCCTGGGACTAGCGGGAGGAAACTCTGGGGCCAACGTCCTGACTTTC. Amino acids: CASSLGLAGGNSGANVLTF.

The chain employs TRBV7-8 and TRBJ1-3; 7 positions match TRBD1. The CDR3 is 15 amino acids. Germline V gives CDR1 SGHVS, CDR2 FQNEAQ. The V and J ends lost 1 base and 4 bases, in that order; junction bases with no gene match: 4. This CDR3 is CASSLGAGGGNTIYF. Here the CDR3 DNA reads TGTGCCAGCAGCTTAGGGGCAGGGGGAGGAAACACCATATATTTT.

The chain carries TRBV19 and TRBJ2-1, with 13 nucleotides matching TRBD2. Germline V gene sequence: CDR1 LNHDA, CDR2 SQIVND (reference sequence). The CDR3 has 18 residues. J gave up 7 bases and V 4 bases, and 13 bases lay outside the gene matches. CDR3 sequence (DNA): TGTGCCAGTAGTACGGACCCCCCGGGACTAGCGGGAAGGAATGAGCAGTTCTTC. Encoded protein: CASSTDPPGLAGRNEQFF. Complete variable domain (other parts from reference TRBV19 and TRBJ2-1): DGGITQSPKYLFRKEGQNVTLSCEQNLNHDAMYWYRQDPGQGLRLIYYSQIVNDFQKGDIAEGYSVSREKKESFPLTVTSAQKNPTAFYLCASSTDPPGLAGRNEQFFGPGTRLTVL.

This clone was detected once. V is TRBV5-1 and J is TRBJ2-7; 7 bases are a match to TRBD1. The germline gives CDR1 SGHRS, CDR2 YFSETQ. The CDR3 has 17 amino acids. The ends lost 3 bases at V and 7 bases at J; junction bases unmatched: 19. The CDR3, as DNA: TGCGCCAGCAGCTCCACCGCCCACAGGGGCCTACCTTGGGAGCAGTACTTC. Protein product: CASSSTAHRGLPWEQYF.